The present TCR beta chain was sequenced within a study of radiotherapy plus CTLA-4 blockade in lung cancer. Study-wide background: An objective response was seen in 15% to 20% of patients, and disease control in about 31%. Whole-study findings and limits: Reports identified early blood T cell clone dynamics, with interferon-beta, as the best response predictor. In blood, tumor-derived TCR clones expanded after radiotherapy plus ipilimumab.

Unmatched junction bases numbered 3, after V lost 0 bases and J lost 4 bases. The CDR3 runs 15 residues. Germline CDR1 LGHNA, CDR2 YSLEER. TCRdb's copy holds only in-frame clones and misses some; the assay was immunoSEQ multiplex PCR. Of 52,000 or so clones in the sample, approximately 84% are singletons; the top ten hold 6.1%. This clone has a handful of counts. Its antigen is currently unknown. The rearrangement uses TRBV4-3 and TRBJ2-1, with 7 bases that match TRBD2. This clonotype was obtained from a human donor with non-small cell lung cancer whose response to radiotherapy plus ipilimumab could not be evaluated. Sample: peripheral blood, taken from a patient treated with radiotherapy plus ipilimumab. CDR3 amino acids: CASSQDRRGYNEQFF. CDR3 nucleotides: TGCGCCAGCAGCCAAGATCGGCGGGGGTACAATGAGCAGTTCTTC.